The clone carrying this T cell receptor (beta chain) appeared a few times. This record comes from a study of blood T cell repertoires in COVID-19. At the level of the study: Collection of acute and convalescent COVID-19 samples took place in the United States, Italy and Spain. Sample material is recorded as cDNA or gDNA derived from T cells, B-cell-depleted T cells, or PBMCs.

Original processing notes: Reference gene primer amplification in the assay estimated nucleated cell counts. Assay: immunoSEQ multiplex PCR; the TCRdb copy retains only in-frame clones and omits some. The V and J calls and clone size were taken over from that table, and D and trimming were inferred from the DNA. The table lists around 68,000 clones, roughly 80% of them singletons, with just under 10% in the top ten. The sequencing sample was made of peripheral blood. This sequence originates from a woman aged 45-59 years with acute or convalescent COVID-19.

CDR3 coding DNA: TGTGCCAGCAGAAGTTGGAGGGATAATTCACCCCTCCACTTT. Its translation is CASRSWRDNSPLHF. V is TRBV6-5 and J is TRBJ1-6, with D unresolved. Trimming removed 6 bases at V and 5 bases at J, with 11 bases between. The CDR3 totals 14 residues. CDR1 is MNHEY and CDR2 is SVGAGI in the germline V gene.